Many counts were recorded for the clone carrying this TCR beta chain. Its antigen is currently unknown. V was clipped by 5 bases and J by 0 bases; unmatched bases: 7. The CDR3 spans 15 residues. As it was prepared, the TCRbeta library received unique molecular identifiers. MiXCR was run by TCRdb on the PCR reads, yielding one entry per CDR3 protein. The sample has approximately 98,000 distinct CDR3 sequences; 5.5% to 6.5% are singletons. This record belongs to a study of T-cell reconstitution after alpha-beta-depleted transplantation in children. Study observations and caveats: Day-60 TCRbeta diversity that was high in some patients was derived from surviving recipient T cells and thymic progenitors. Counts and diversity of T cells one year after transplant came mostly from newly produced T cells.

The chain links TRBV12-3 or TRBV12-4 to TRBJ2-7, with TRBD1 matching 7 bases. The clonotype was recovered from a male patient aged 2 to 9 who had a stem cell transplant for acute lymphoblastic leukemia, so the T cells may come from the graft donor. The sequencing here drew on PBMCs, mostly from graft donor cells, taken 360 days after TCRalphabeta/CD19-depleted stem cell transplant. CDR3 sequence: CASSSDRALSYEQYF. DNA of the CDR3: TGTGCCAGCAGTAGCGACAGGGCCCTCTCCTACGAGCAGTACTTC.